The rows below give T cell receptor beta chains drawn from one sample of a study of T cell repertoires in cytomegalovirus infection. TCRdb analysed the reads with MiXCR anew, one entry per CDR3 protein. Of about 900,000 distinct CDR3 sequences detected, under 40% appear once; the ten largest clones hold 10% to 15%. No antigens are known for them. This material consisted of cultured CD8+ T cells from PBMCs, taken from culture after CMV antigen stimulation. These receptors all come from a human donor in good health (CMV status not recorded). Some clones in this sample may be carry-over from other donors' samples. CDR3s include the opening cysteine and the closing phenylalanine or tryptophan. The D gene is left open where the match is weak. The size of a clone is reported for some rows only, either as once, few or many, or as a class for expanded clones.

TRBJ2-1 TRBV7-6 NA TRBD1 TGTGCCAGCAGCCCCTCAGGGGGCACCCTAGGCGAGCAGTTCTTC CASSPSGGTLGEQFF
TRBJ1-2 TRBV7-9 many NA TGTGCCAGCAGTTCAAGGGGTTATGGCTACACCTTC CASSSRGYGYTF
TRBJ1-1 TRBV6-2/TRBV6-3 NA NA TGTGCCAGCAGCCCGTCCTCGGTGGAAGTTTTCTTT CASSPSSVEVFF
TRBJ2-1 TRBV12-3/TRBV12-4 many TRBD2 TGTGCCAGCAGTGGGGGGGGGCAGGGGACTAGTCCCAATGAGCAGTTCTTC CASSGGGQGTSPNEQFF
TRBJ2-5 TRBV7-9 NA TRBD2 TGTGCCAGCAGGCGACTAGCGGGGGAACAAGAGACCCAGTACTTC CASRRLAGEQETQYF
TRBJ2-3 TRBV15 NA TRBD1 TGTGCCACCAGCTATTCTACGGGACAGAGCACAGATACGCAGTATTTT CATSYSTGQSTDTQYF
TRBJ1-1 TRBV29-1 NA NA TGCAGCGCCCCAGTGCGCACTGAAGCTTTCTTT CSAPVRTEAFF
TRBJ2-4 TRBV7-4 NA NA TGTGCCAGCAGCTTAGTGCCGAGACAGCTAGCCAAAAACATTCAGTACTTC CASSLVPRQLAKNIQYF
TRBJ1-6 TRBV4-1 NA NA TGCGCCAGCAGCCAAGTTTGGCTGGAGGGTTCACCCCTCCACTTT CASSQVWLEGSPLHF
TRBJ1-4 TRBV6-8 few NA TGTGCCAGCAGTTACTGTCCCCGGCAGTCTACTAATGAAAAACTGTTTTTT CASSYCPRQSTNEKLFF
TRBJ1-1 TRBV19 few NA TGTGCCAGTAGTATCGATAGTTGGACAGTTGAAGCTTTCTTT CASSIDSWTVEAFF
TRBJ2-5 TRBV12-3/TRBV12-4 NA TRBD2 TGTGCCAGCAACGACCCGACTAGCGGGTCGTGGGAGACCCAGTACTTC CASNDPTSGSWETQYF
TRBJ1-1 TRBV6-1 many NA TGTGCCAGCAGTGAGAATTACCCGAACACTGAAGCTTTCTTT CASSENYPNTEAFF
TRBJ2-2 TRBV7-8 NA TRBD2 TGTGCCAGCAGCCCTAGACTAGCGGCGAACACCGGGGAGCTGTTTTTT CASSPRLAANTGELFF
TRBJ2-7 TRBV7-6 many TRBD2 TGTGCCAGCAGCGACGGGACTAGCCGCGAGCAGTACTTC CASSDGTSREQYF
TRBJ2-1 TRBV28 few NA TGTGCCAGCAGCCAGCTCCAGATATACAATGAGCAGTTCTTC CASSQLQIYNEQFF
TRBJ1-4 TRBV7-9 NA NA TGTGCCAGCAGCTTCAGGGAACCTGCAACTAATGAAAAACTGTTTTTT CASSFREPATNEKLFF
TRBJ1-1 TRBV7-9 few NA TGTGCCACCGTGGAAAGGGGAGGTGTAGGCACTGAAGCTTTCTTT CATVERGGVGTEAFF
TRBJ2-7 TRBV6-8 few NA TGTGCCAGCAGTTACCAGCCTGCCTACGAGCAGTACTTC CASSYQPAYEQYF
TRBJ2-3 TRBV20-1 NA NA TGCAGTGCGCTACAGGGGGGGACGGATACGCAGTATTTT CSALQGGTDTQYF
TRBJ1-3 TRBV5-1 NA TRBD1 TGCGCCAGCAGCTTGGGACAGGGGGAAAACACCATATATTTT CASSLGQGENTIYF
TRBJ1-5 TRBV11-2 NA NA TGTGCCAGCAGCTTAGGTTGGGAGCCCCAGCATTTT CASSLGWEPQHF
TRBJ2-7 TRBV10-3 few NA TGTGCCATCACCAGTAAAACTAGTCCCTACGAGCAGTACTTC CAITSKTSPYEQYF
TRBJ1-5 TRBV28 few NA TGTGCCAGCAGTGGGGGCCCCGCCTATAGCAATCAGCCCCAGCATTTT CASSGGPAYSNQPQHF
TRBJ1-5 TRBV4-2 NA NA TGTGCCAGCAGCCAAGCTGGGATCCATCAGCCCCAGCATTTT CASSQAGIHQPQHF
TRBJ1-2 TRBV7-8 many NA TGTGCCAGCAGCTTAGGTCCGGGCTCTAACTATGGCTACACCTTC CASSLGPGSNYGYTF
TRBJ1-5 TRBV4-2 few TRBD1 TGTGCCAGCAGCACCGGGACAGGGGGATCAAAGCATTTT CASSTGTGGSKHF